Listed below are T cell receptor beta chains from one sample, sequenced in a study of human T cells and chemical hapten exposure. TCRdb re-derived calls from the 5' RACE reads in MiXCR, one entry per CDR3 protein. The sample contains about 140,000 distinct CDR3 sequences, approximately 4% of which appear only once. These receptors originate from a female donor in good health. CDR3s include the opening cysteine and the closing phenylalanine or tryptophan. A D gene is named only where the DNA matches it firmly. Rows may omit the clone size; those that give it use once, few, many or a size class.

d_gene,j_gene,abundance,v_gene,CDR3nt,CDR3aa
-,TRBJ2-7,many,TRBV7-3,TGTGCCAGCAGCCCGACAGGTCGTCGGGACGAGCAGTACTTC,CASSPTGRRDEQYF
TRBD1,TRBJ2-5,many,TRBV10-3,TGTGCCATCAGGGGGACAGGGGGCGAAGCCCAGTACTTC,CAIRGTGGEAQYF
-,TRBJ2-6,many,TRBV28,TGTGCCAGCAGTGCGTGGTTGGGCTCTGGGGCCAACGTCCTGACTTTC,CASSAWLGSGANVLTF
-,TRBJ2-2,many,TRBV6-5,TGTGCCAGCAGCCAAGAGGGGTACACCGGGGAGCTGTTTTTT,CASSQEGYTGELFF
-,TRBJ2-1,-,TRBV19,TGTGCCAGTAGTATAACGCGACAGGATGAGCAGTTCTTC,CASSITRQDEQFF
-,TRBJ1-1,many,TRBV20-1,TGCAGTGCTAGTATCGCGGCGGCTGAAGCTTTCTTT,CSASIAAAEAFF
TRBD1,TRBJ1-1,many,TRBV2,TGTGCCAGCAGCCTACAGGGGGTAGACACTGAAGCTTTCTTT,CASSLQGVDTEAFF
-,TRBJ2-3,-,TRBV6-2/TRBV6-3,TGTGCCAGCAGTCCCCGGTCGTCGCGCGATACGCAGTATTTT,CASSPRSSRDTQYF
TRBD1,TRBJ1-2,few,TRBV7-2,TGTGCCAGCAGCCGCAACCCCAGGACAGGGGATGGCTACACCTTC,CASSRNPRTGDGYTF
-,TRBJ1-6,many,TRBV2,TGTGCCAGCAGTGGACAGTTAAATTCACCCCTCCACTTT,CASSGQLNSPLHF
-,TRBJ2-5,many,TRBV7-9,TGTGCCAGCACCGGATCGTGGGAGACCCAGTACTTC,CASTGSWETQYF
TRBD2,TRBJ2-1,many,TRBV29-1,TGCAGCGTCGAAAGGGCGGGGGGGCCGACAAATGAGCAGTTCTTC,CSVERAGGPTNEQFF
-,TRBJ1-4,many,TRBV7-9,TGTGCCAGCAGCCCCGCTGGGGGGGTGCGAAAACTGTTTTTT,CASSPAGGVRKLFF
-,TRBJ1-5,many,TRBV7-2,TGTGCCAGCAGCTTAGAGGTTCGGCAGCCCCAGCATTTT,CASSLEVRQPQHF
-,TRBJ1-4,many,TRBV27,TGTGCCAGCAGCCGGGGGGGGGAGGGAGAAAAACTGTTTTTT,CASSRGGEGEKLFF
-,TRBJ2-5,many,TRBV3-1,TGTGCCAGCAGCCCCGGGTGGGGGGAAGAGACCCAGTACTTC,CASSPGWGEETQYF
-,TRBJ2-1,many,TRBV5-1,TGCGCCAGCAGCCAGGACAGAGACTACAATGAGCAGTTCTTC,CASSQDRDYNEQFF
-,TRBJ2-1,many,TRBV6-2/TRBV6-3,TGTGCCAGCACTAATGCGGGGACCTACAATGAGCAGTTCTTC,CASTNAGTYNEQFF
-,TRBJ2-3,few,TRBV6-5,TGTGCCAGCAGTTCACCCTCTGGCGTCTCGACGCAGTATTTT,CASSSPSGVSTQYF
TRBD2,TRBJ2-7,many,TRBV7-9,TGTGCCAGCAGCACCGGACTAGCGGGGTACGAGCAGTACTTC,CASSTGLAGYEQYF
-,TRBJ2-2,many,TRBV14,TGTGCCAGCAGCCAATTAAGAGGGAACACCGGGGAGCTGTTTTTT,CASSQLRGNTGELFF
-,TRBJ2-3,many,TRBV7-9,TGTGCCAGCAGCCCCCGGGGGCCAGATACGCAGTATTTT,CASSPRGPDTQYF
TRBD1,TRBJ1-2,many,TRBV24-1,TGTGCCACCAGTGATCCGACAGGGGGCGCCTCTGGCTACACCTTC,CATSDPTGGASGYTF
-,TRBJ2-2,-,TRBV2,TGTGCCAGCAGCACGGGGCAGGGCCGGAGGACCGGGGAGCTGTTTTTT,CASSTGQGRRTGELFF
TRBD1,TRBJ1-4,many,TRBV6-2/TRBV6-3,TGTGCCAGCAGTCCAACGCGACATACAGGGGGCGATGAAAAACTGTTTTTT,CASSPTRHTGGDEKLFF
TRBD1,TRBJ1-2,many,TRBV20-1,TGCAGTGCTAGAGAATGGGCCAGGGGGGATGGCTACACCTTC,CSAREWARGDGYTF
-,TRBJ2-5,many,TRBV5-1,TGCGCCAGCAGCTTAAATGTCGGACAACAAGAGACCCAGTACTTC,CASSLNVGQQETQYF
TRBD2,TRBJ2-1,-,TRBV5-1,TGCGCCAGCAGCTTAGGTATGGGACTAGCGGGAAATGAGCAGTTCTTC,CASSLGMGLAGNEQFF
TRBD2,TRBJ2-7,many,TRBV5-1,TGCGCCAGCAGCCCCCGGACTAGCGGGGGGGCGGGCTCCTACGAGCAGTACTTC,CASSPRTSGGAGSYEQYF
-,TRBJ2-3,many,TRBV7-3,TGTGCCAGCAGCCCCGACCGGAATACGCAGTATTTT,CASSPDRNTQYF
-,TRBJ2-7,many,TRBV19,TGTGCCAGTAGTATGGAAATCCCTGGTTCCGGCGAGCAGTACTTC,CASSMEIPGSGEQYF
-,TRBJ2-2,many,TRBV20-1,TGCAGTGCTCAACATCAGGGAACCGGGGAGCTGTTTTTT,CSAQHQGTGELFF
-,TRBJ2-3,-,TRBV6-5,TGTGCCAGCAGTTACTCGTCAGGGGGCACAGATACGCAGTATTTT,CASSYSSGGTDTQYF
-,TRBJ1-1,few,TRBV7-3,TGTGCCAGCAGCTTAACCCATACCACCACCAACACTGAAGCTTTCTTT,CASSLTHTTTNTEAFF
TRBD2,TRBJ2-3,many,TRBV7-2,TGTGCCAGCAGCGTTGGCGGGGGGCCAGATACGCAGTATTTT,CASSVGGGPDTQYF
-,TRBJ1-5,many,TRBV6-2/TRBV6-3,TGTGCCAGCAGTCAGGTAGGGAATCAGCCCCAGCATTTT,CASSQVGNQPQHF
TRBD1,TRBJ2-7,many,TRBV20-1,TGCAGTGCCAGGGGGCCCACCTACGAGCAGTACTTC,CSARGPTYEQYF
-,TRBJ2-2,many,TRBV19,TGTGCCAGTTCGAAAGGGAACACCGGGGAGCTGTTTTTT,CASSKGNTGELFF
-,TRBJ2-7,few,TRBV13,TGTGCCAGCAGCTCGAGATGGCCGGTGGGCAGCGTCCTGGAGCAGTACTTC,CASSSRWPVGSVLEQYF
TRBD1,TRBJ2-3,many,TRBV7-9,TGTGCCAGCAGCTTAGCGGGACAGGGGATACAGAATTTT,CASSLAGQGIQNF
TRBD1,TRBJ2-5,many,TRBV24-1,TGTGCCACCAGTGAGACAGGGGGCAAGGACCAAGAGACCCAGTACTTC,CATSETGGKDQETQYF
-,TRBJ2-1,many,TRBV20-1,TGCAGTGCTAGAGTCCCTAGTGTAAATGAGCAGTTCTTC,CSARVPSVNEQFF
-,TRBJ1-1,many,TRBV4-1,TGCGCCAGCAGCCAAACGAGGGCAATGAACACTGAAGCTTTCTTT,CASSQTRAMNTEAFF
-,TRBJ2-7,few,TRBV10-3,TGTGCCATCAGTAGATTGACCTACGAGCAGTACTTC,CAISRLTYEQYF
TRBD1,TRBJ2-7,many,TRBV14,TGTGCCAGCAGTTCAGGGGGCCCCTACGAGCAGTACTTC,CASSSGGPYEQYF
-,TRBJ1-2,many,TRBV7-9,TGTGCCAGCAGCTTAGCGTCCCCGGGGTGCACCTTC,CASSLASPGCTF
TRBD1,TRBJ2-1,-,TRBV28,TGTGCCAGCAGTCGGGACAGGACCTACAATGAGCAGTTCTTC,CASSRDRTYNEQFF
-,TRBJ2-2,few,TRBV12-3/TRBV12-4,TGTGCCAGCAGGGCATACACCGGGGAGCTGTTTTTT,CASRAYTGELFF
-,TRBJ1-1,many,TRBV11-2,TGTGCCAGCAGCTTAATTCACAGGGACACTGAAGCTTTCTTT,CASSLIHRDTEAFF
TRBD1,TRBJ1-1,many,TRBV3-1,TGTGCCAGCAGGCCACACAGGACAGGTCTCACTGAAGCTTTCTTT,CASRPHRTGLTEAFF
TRBD1,TRBJ1-1,many,TRBV27,TGTGCCAGCAGTTTAAGGAGTGTGACAGGGCGTTTGGGCACTGAAGCTTTCTTT,CASSLRSVTGRLGTEAFF
TRBD1,TRBJ2-7,many,TRBV3-1,TGTGCCAGCAGCCAAACAAATGGACAGGGCTACGAGCAGTACTTC,CASSQTNGQGYEQYF
-,TRBJ1-6,many,TRBV12-3/TRBV12-4,TGTGCCAGCAGTTCCCTCGGGGCCCTCCACTTT,CASSSLGALHF
-,TRBJ1-2,-,TRBV7-2,TGTGCCAGCAGCCTAACAGGGATTGATGGCTACACCTTC,CASSLTGIDGYTF
-,TRBJ1-1,few,TRBV12-5,TGTGCTAGTGGTTTGGGTCCCGGGTCGGGTTTCACTGAAGCTTTCTTT,CASGLGPGSGFTEAFF
TRBD1,TRBJ1-5,many,TRBV12-3/TRBV12-4,TGTGCCAGCAGTTTACGACAGGGGGCAGGTCAGCCCCAGCATTTT,CASSLRQGAGQPQHF
TRBD1,TRBJ2-3,many,TRBV20-1,TGCAGTGCTAGTTTATTCAGAGGGGGCTCCACAGATACGCAGTATTTT,CSASLFRGGSTDTQYF